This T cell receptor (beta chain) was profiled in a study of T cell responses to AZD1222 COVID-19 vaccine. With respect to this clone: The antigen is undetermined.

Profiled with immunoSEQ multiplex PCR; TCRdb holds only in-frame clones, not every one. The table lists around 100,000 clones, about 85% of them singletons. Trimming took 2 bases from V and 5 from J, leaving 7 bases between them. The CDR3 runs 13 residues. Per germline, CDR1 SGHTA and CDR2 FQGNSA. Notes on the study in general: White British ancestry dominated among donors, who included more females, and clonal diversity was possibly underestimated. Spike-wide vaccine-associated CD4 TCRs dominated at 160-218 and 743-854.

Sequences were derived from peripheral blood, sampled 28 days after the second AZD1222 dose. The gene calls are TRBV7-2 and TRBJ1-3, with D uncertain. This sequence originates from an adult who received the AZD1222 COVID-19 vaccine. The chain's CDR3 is CASSLQRRNTIYF. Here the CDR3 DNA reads TGTGCCAGCAGCTTACAACGTAGAAACACCATATATTTT. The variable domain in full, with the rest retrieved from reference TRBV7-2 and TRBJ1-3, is GAGVSQSPSNKVTEKGKDVELRCDPISGHTALYWYRQSLGQGLEFLIYFQGNSAPDKSGLPSDRFSAERTGGSVSTLTIQRTQQEDSAVYLCASSLQRRNTIYFGEGSWLTVV.